The rows below give T cell receptor beta chains drawn from one sample of a study of blood T cell repertoires in COVID-19. Sequencing used immunoSEQ multiplex PCR; TCRdb keeps in-frame clones, though not all of them. This table holds around 33,000 clones, approximately 80% found once. Sequencing was done on a sample of peripheral blood. Every receptor here comes from a man at least 80 years old with acute or convalescent COVID-19. CDR3s include the opening cysteine and the closing phenylalanine or tryptophan.

>TRBV5-5|TRBJ2-3
CASSSSTGVGDTQYF
>TRBV7-2|TRBJ1-3
CASSFRQGQSSGNTIYF
>TRBV6-5|TRBJ2-2
CASSYRAGARGGELFF
>TRBV7-2|TRBJ2-3
CASSLVAGTADTQYF
>TRBV6-5|TRBJ1-5
CASSSPGQAHQPQHF
>TRBV18|TRBJ2-1
CASSPPAGGNNEQFF
>TRBV25-1|TRBJ1-2
CASSARTGGNYGYTF
>TRBV5-1|TRBJ2-2
CASSSGRTGVYRELFF
>TRBV5-1|TRBJ2-7
CASSLSPGDRAYEQYF
>TRBV6-5|TRBJ1-2
CASSLSDRGGYGYTF
>TRBV7-6|TRBJ2-1
CASSPRSVNYNEQFF
>TRBV7-9|TRBJ1-1
CASSSYRGGDTEAFF
>TRBV27|TRBJ1-6
CASLQGIGSPLHF
>TRBV5-1|TRBJ1-2
CASSLRGARNYGYTF
>TRBV5-1|TRBJ2-1
CASSENRAGNEQFF
>TRBV2|TRBJ2-7
CASSAASSGYEQYF
>TRBV2|TRBJ2-5
CASNRDRGRETQYF
>TRBV5-4|TRBJ1-2
CASSLGQNYGYTF
>TRBV5-1|TRBJ2-2
CASSSGQGRATGELFF
>TRBV30|TRBJ1-2
CAWSRTDQHACGYTF
>TRBV5-1|TRBJ2-3
CASSQTSVIDTQYF
>TRBV15|TRBJ1-2
CATSSGQLNYGYTF
>TRBV27|TRBJ2-7
CASSSRQGRGEQYF
>TRBV2|TRBJ2-1
CASSVTSGGYNEQFF
>TRBV2|TRBJ1-5
CASSLGSRGPQHF
>TRBV6-5|TRBJ1-2
CASTSVLPYGYTF
>TRBV10-2|TRBJ2-1
CASSERLVGEQFF
>TRBV5-4|TRBJ1-1
CASSRGRGNMNTEAFF
>TRBV27|TRBJ1-6
CASSRDRAHSPLHF
>TRBV27|TRBJ2-7
CASRGQGARSYEQYF
>TRBV27|TRBJ2-5
CASSLSGGQETQYF
>TRBV18|TRBJ1-1
CASSLRSDRGTEAFF
>TRBV6-5|TRBJ1-1
CASSPWTGFVGEAFF